A single sample is the source of the 19 T cell receptor beta chains below, sequenced in a study of CD8 T cells in ankylosing spondylitis. MiXCR was run by TCRdb on the 5' RACE reads, yielding one entry per CDR3 protein. The sample records about 110,000 distinct CDR3 sequences, 24% being singletons. The sample consisted of synovial fluid, either unsorted or a sorted T cell fraction (not recorded which). These TCRs come from a male donor with ankylosing spondylitis.

This clonotype was counted between two and nine times. The chain employs TRBV14 and TRBJ2-1, with 10 bases fitting TRBD2. Losses at the gene ends were 2 bases for V and 8 bases for J; bases not matched to a gene: 3. This CDR3 spans 14 amino acids. In germline, CDR1 is SGHDN, CDR2 FVKESK. CDR3 DNA sequence: TGTGCCAGCAGCCAACTAGCGGGAGTAGATGAGCAGTTCTTC. This codes for CASSQLAGVDEQFF.

This clonotype occurred many times. V is TRBV5-1 and J is TRBJ2-7; 7 bases fit TRBD2. The germline V gene has CDR1 SGHRS and CDR2 YFSETQ. The CDR3 covers 15 residues. J lost 3 bases, V lost 4 bases, and 10 bases had no gene match. The CDR3 is CASSAGVGMNYEQYF. For the CDR3, the DNA is TGCGCCAGCAGCGCGGGGGTAGGGATGAACTACGAGCAGTACTTC. Full variable domain (outside the CDR3, taken from reference TRBV5-1 and TRBJ2-7): KAGVTQTPRYLIKTRGQQVTLSCSPISGHRSVSWYQQTPGQGLQFLFEYFSETQRNKGNFPGRFSGRQFSNSRSEMNVSTLELGDSALYLCASSAGVGMNYEQYFGPGTRLTVT.

The chain links TRBV5-5 to TRBJ1-2, with D unclear. Germline CDR1 and CDR2: SGHKS and YYEKEE (reference sequence). CDR3 length: 15 residues. V dropped 3 bases and J dropped 8 bases, with 20 bases sitting between them. The CDR3 spells CASSSQSVTRLGYTF. The CDR3 nucleotides read TGTGCCAGCAGCTCCCAGTCGGTGACACGCCTCGGCTACACCTTC.

The V and J genes are TRBV15 and TRBJ2-3, with D possibly TRBD1 on 6 matching bases. Germline V gene data show CDR1 as LNHNV and CDR2 as YYDKDF (reference sequence). This CDR3 has 15 residues. V dropped 5 bases and J dropped 4 bases, with 16 bases sitting between them. CDR3 in DNA: TGTGCCACCAGCGAGTATAGGGGGACGTCAGATACGCAGTATTTT. Its protein product is CATSEYRGTSDTQYF.

This clonotype has a handful of counts. This chain joins TRBV12-3 or TRBV12-4 and TRBJ2-2, with D unclear. Trimming removed 5 bases from V and 8 bases from J, with 12 bases in between. The CDR3 covers 13 residues. CDR3 region: CASSPSPVGELFF. The CDR3 nucleotides are TGTGCCAGCAGTCCATCTCCAGTGGGGGAGCTGTTTTTT.

The chain uses TRBV9 and TRBJ1-1; D is unclear. CDR1 and CDR2 from the germline V gene are SGDLS and YYNGEE. Between the trimmed V and J ends, which lost 1 base and 0 bases, there was a span of 10 bases. This CDR3 contains 15 residues. In DNA form, the CDR3 reads TGTGCCAGCAGCGTACGAGGAGACATGAACACTGAAGCTTTCTTT. Translated: CASSVRGDMNTEAFF.

The genes are TRBV13 and TRBJ2-1; maybe TRBD2 (6 bases). The germline V gene encodes CDR1 PRHDT and CDR2 FYEKMQ (reference sequence). V dropped 5 bases and J dropped 6 bases, with 14 bases sitting between them. This CDR3 has 14 residues. The CDR3 nucleotides read TGTGCCAGCAGCCAGGAGGGTACGGTCAATGAGCAGTTCTTC. This translates into CASSQEGTVNEQFF.

This clonotype was seen a single time. The CDR3 nucleotides read TGTGCCAGCAGTTTAGGGGGACAGGTACAAGAGACCCAGTACTTC. Translation: CASSLGGQVQETQYF. The chain recombines TRBV12-3 or TRBV12-4 with TRBJ2-5; 8 nucleotides match TRBD1. The CDR3 covers 15 residues. The ends lost 1 base at V and 2 bases at J; junction bases unmatched: 3.

V and J are TRBV12-3 or TRBV12-4 and TRBJ1-1; 7 bases are a match to TRBD1. This CDR3 region has 16 residues. V trimming: 6 bases; J trimming: 1 base; junction bases outside the gene matches: 11. CDR3 in amino acids: CASSLLYWDRNTEAFF. CDR3 nucleotide sequence: TGTGCCAGCAGCTTATTATATTGGGACAGGAACACTGAAGCTTTCTTT.

Many counts were recorded for this clonotype. This chain connects TRBV7-9 to TRBJ2-1; TRBD2 agrees at 13 bases. There are 16 residues in the CDR3. Trimming took 5 bases from V and 9 from J; bases not matched to a gene: 10. Germline assignment: CDR1 SEHNR and CDR2 FQNEAQ (reference sequence). CDR3 sequence (DNA): TGTGCCAGCAGCCTTAAGACTAGCGGGAGGACTGGTGAGCAGTTCTTC. Translating it yields CASSLKTSGRTGEQFF.

This clonotype has only a few counts. CDR3 residues: CASSYLEVSYNEQFF. The CDR3 DNA reads as TGTGCCAGCAGTTACCTGGAAGTCTCCTACAATGAGCAGTTCTTC. V gene TRBV6-2 or TRBV6-3 combines with J gene TRBJ2-1; D gene uncertain. CDR3 length: 15 residues. Between the trimmed V and J ends, which lost 2 bases and 0 bases, there was a span of 8 bases. CDR1 and CDR2 (germline): MNHEY, SVGEGT.

This clonotype was counted only a few times. The gene calls are TRBV27 and TRBJ2-7; 8 bases are shared with TRBD2. The germline CDR1 and CDR2 sequences are MNHEY and SMNVEV (reference sequence). V trimming: 0 bases; J trimming: 1 base; junction bases outside the gene matches: 2. The CDR3 has 15 amino acids. The chain's CDR3 is CASSLSSGTSYEQYF. CDR3 in DNA: TGTGCCAGCAGTTTATCTAGCGGGACGTCCTACGAGCAGTACTTC.

Only a few counts were recorded for this clonotype. This CDR3 reads CASSLGQGFTGELFF. For the CDR3, the DNA is TGTGCCAGCAGCTTAGGCCAGGGGTTCACCGGGGAGCTGTTTTTT. This chain connects TRBV7-2 to TRBJ2-2, with D tentatively TRBD1 (6 bases). CDR1 SGHTA and CDR2 FQGNSA come from the germline V gene. Trimming took off 1 base at V and 4 bases at J, with 10 bases between the two ends. The CDR3 extends over 15 amino acids.

A remark on this clonotype: The CDR3 does not close with the conserved phenylalanine or tryptophan, likely indicating a read error. The limits of the CDR3 on the DNA are not certain, so only TCRdb's listed CDR3 is given. This rearrangement joins TRBV6-6 to TRBJ2-7; the listed D gene, TRBD1, was not tested against the DNA. The CDR3 has 13 residues if both end residues are counted. Per the germline V gene, CDR1 is MNHNY and CDR2 is SVGAGI (reference sequence). The CDR3 sequence: CASSYSGETGVVI.

The chain recombines TRBV5-1 with TRBJ2-2, with D unclear. The V end lost 0 bases, the J end lost 0 bases, and 6 bases lay between the germline ends. The CDR3 totals 15 residues. Germline lookup yields CDR1 SGHRS and CDR2 YFSETQ. CDR3 amino acids: CASSLEVPNTGELFF. The CDR3 DNA sequence: TGCGCCAGCAGCTTGGAGGTCCCGAACACCGGGGAGCTGTTTTTT.

By proportion, this clonotype is medium-sized. This chain connects TRBV12-3 or TRBV12-4 to TRBJ2-5; a weak D match, TRBD1 (6 bases). The V gene lost 5 bases and the J gene lost 4 bases, with 11 bases spanning the gap. The CDR3 consists of 13 residues. CDR3 sequence (DNA): TGTGCCAGCAGTGCACAGGGTACAGAGACCCAGTACTTC. It yields the protein CASSAQGTETQYF.

This clonotype was found a few times. J is TRBJ1-1 and V is TRBV5-1; 7 bases line up with TRBD1. The V gene's germline CDR1 is SGHRS and CDR2 YFSETQ. Trimming took 1 base from V and 1 from J; bases not matched to a gene: 4. There are 15 residues in the CDR3. The CDR3 region is CASSLLTGRNTEAFF. CDR3 nucleotides: TGCGCCAGCAGCTTGTTGACAGGGCGGAACACTGAAGCTTTCTTT.

There are many counts of this clonotype. The chain is built from TRBV12-3 or TRBV12-4 and TRBJ2-1; D gene ambiguous. V dropped 2 bases and J dropped 14 bases, with 16 bases sitting between them. CDR3 length equals 13 residues. The CDR3 is CASSLFQEKSKFF. CDR3 in DNA: TGTGCCAGCAGTTTATTCCAAGAAAAATCGAAGTTCTTC.

This clonotype was counted only a few times. The V gene is TRBV20-1, the J gene TRBJ2-5; 8 positions match TRBD2. The germline V gene has CDR1 DFQATT and CDR2 SNEGSKA (reference sequence). J lost 5 bases, V lost 6 bases, and 8 bases had no gene match. The CDR3 is made up of 13 amino acids. The CDR3 protein is CSASLGGAETQYF. The CDR3 DNA reads as TGCAGTGCGTCCCTCGGGGGGGCGGAGACCCAGTACTTC.